A selection of T cell receptor beta chains follows, all from one sample in a study of cytomegalovirus exposure and HLA in healthy donors. Clones were sequenced by immunoSEQ multiplex PCR, and TCRdb holds only the in-frame ones, with some missing. The data hold about 78,000 clones, with around 81% observed a single time. Sequencing was done on a sample of PBMCs. All receptors come from a male donor in good health and CMV-seronegative. CDR3s leave out the opening cysteine and the closing phenylalanine or tryptophan.

CDR3: ASSEIGRRGTYNEQF
J: TRBJ2-1
V: TRBV6-1

CDR3: ASSYFPLAENYGYT
J: TRBJ1-2
V: TRBV6-5

CDR3: ASSLGTSGNYEQY
J: TRBJ2-7
V: TRBV18

CDR3: SVERTSGGDTQY
J: TRBJ2-3
V: TRBV29-1

CDR3: ASSQDSSYNEQF
J: TRBJ2-1
V: TRBV4-2

CDR3: ASSLGTGGAYEQY
J: .
V: TRBV18

CDR3: ASALSYSGYEQY
J: TRBJ2-7
V: TRBV6-1

CDR3: ASSFDGRTSGRSYEQY
J: TRBJ2-7
V: TRBV7-9

CDR3: ASSGRGGTGQETQY
J: TRBJ2-5
V: TRBV5-6

CDR3: ASSLLGGITGTQY
J: TRBJ2-5
V: TRBV27

CDR3: ASSVMAGGSTEAF
J: TRBJ1-1
V: TRBV9

CDR3: ASSPAGSGNTIY
J: TRBJ1-3
V: TRBV7-2

CDR3: AWSIGGPGQGEADTQY
J: TRBJ2-3
V: TRBV30

CDR3: ASSLGRTSGSYEQY
J: TRBJ2-7
V: TRBV7-8

CDR3: SVVMGGRETQY
J: TRBJ2-5
V: TRBV29-1

CDR3: ASSPRLGRGTNEQF
J: TRBJ2-1
V: TRBV28

CDR3: ASSSSGTASTDTQY
J: TRBJ2-3
V: TRBV6-5

CDR3: ASSGARGLYGYT
J: TRBJ1-2
V: TRBV4-1

CDR3: ASSEIRNEQF
J: TRBJ2-1
V: TRBV2

CDR3: ASSPGGGRPNEQF
J: TRBJ2-1
V: TRBV7-9

CDR3: ASIRTGTKSGNTIY
J: TRBJ1-3
V: TRBV19

CDR3: ASSSSGNTYEQY
J: TRBJ2-7
V: TRBV11-2

CDR3: ASSPRTGFANQPQH
J: TRBJ1-5
V: TRBV7-8

CDR3: SGGEQF
J: TRBJ2-1
V: TRBV29-1

CDR3: ASSVGQASGNEQY
J: TRBJ2-7
V: TRBV9

CDR3: ASSKHPGTSGSRNEQF
J: TRBJ2-1
V: TRBV7-3

CDR3: ASSGGGWLVDTQY
J: TRBJ2-3
V: TRBV6-1

CDR3: AWRASSDTQH
J: .
V: TRBV30

CDR3: ASSLGQAYNEQF
J: TRBJ2-1
V: TRBV19

CDR3: ASSLPGTGTYEQY
J: TRBJ2-7
V: TRBV28

CDR3: SVGENTDTQY
J: TRBJ2-3
V: TRBV29-1

CDR3: ASSQAGRGSNQPQH
J: TRBJ1-5
V: TRBV4-1

CDR3: ASSQDPPGQPQH
J: TRBJ1-5
V: TRBV4-1

CDR3: ASSDGRGNTEAF
J: TRBJ1-1
V: TRBV2

CDR3: ASSPGLAGYGEQF
J: TRBJ2-1
V: TRBV14

CDR3: ASSRPGTVMNTEAF
J: TRBJ1-1
V: TRBV7-2

CDR3: ASSSLGRAGETQY
J: TRBJ2-5
V: TRBV6-5

CDR3: ASSLKAGNSGANVLT
J: TRBJ2-6
V: TRBV5-1

CDR3: SGRGDSKGIQY
J: TRBJ2-4
V: TRBV29-1

CDR3: ASSVNRGGTEAF
J: TRBJ1-1
V: TRBV9

CDR3: ASSPQQVNTEAF
J: TRBJ1-1
V: TRBV18

CDR3: ASSQGGQGNTGELF
J: TRBJ2-2
V: TRBV4-1

CDR3: ASSLLREQETQY
J: TRBJ2-5
V: TRBV5-5

CDR3: ASSDGRTQETQY
J: TRBJ2-5
V: TRBV19

CDR3: ASSLTGAGAEAF
J: TRBJ1-1
V: TRBV6-5

CDR3: ASTRDSDYNEQF
J: TRBJ2-1
V: TRBV5-1

CDR3: ASSYSTGERGYT
J: TRBJ1-2
V: TRBV6-5

CDR3: ASSLTGGETEAF
J: TRBJ1-1
V: TRBV18

CDR3: AISESMGGRGNTEAF
J: TRBJ1-1
V: TRBV10-3